The 31 T cell receptor beta chains presented below share a single source sample, sequenced in a study of human T cells and chemical hapten exposure. The time point here: pre-sensitization, week 0. Treatment specified: therapeutic diphenylcyclopropenone sensitization with weekly scalp DPC. Unfractionated whole blood yielded the extracted total RNA. TCRdb ran MiXCR on the RACE reads and lists one entry per CDR3 protein. The sample shows over 50,000 distinct CDR3 sequences, approximately 9.6% of them seen only once. The sample was whole blood, taken in connection with sensitization to the hapten diphenylcyclopropenone (DPC). The receptor set was obtained from a woman aged 25 to 39 with alopecia areata. Some clones in this sample may be carry-over from other donors' samples.

The CDR3 bases are TGCGCCAGCAGCCTACTAGCGGGGGGAGCCTACGAGCAGTACTTC. Its translation is CASSLLAGGAYEQYF. The rearrangement uses TRBV5-1 and TRBJ2-7; 12 bases line up with TRBD2. The ends lost 4 bases at V and 2 bases at J; junction bases unmatched: 4. The CDR3 extends over 15 amino acids. Germline lookup yields CDR1 SGHRS and CDR2 YFSETQ.

This clonotype was picked up many times. The chain is built from TRBV10-3 and TRBJ2-7, with D tentatively TRBD1 or TRBD2 (5 bases each). The CDR3 loop spans 14 amino acids. V was shortened by 6 bases and J by 0 bases, with 12 bases between the two germline ends. CDR1 ENHRY and CDR2 SYGVKD come from the germline V gene. The DNA for the CDR3 is TGTGCCATCAGCGCGATTGGGGGCTCCTACGAGCAGTACTTC. It translates to CAISAIGGSYEQYF.

This clonotype was seen more than once but under ten times. The chain employs TRBV12-3 or TRBV12-4 and TRBJ2-1, with no clear D. With 0 bases removed from V and 7 bases from J, the gap between germline ends came to 7 bases. This CDR3 contains 13 residues. CDR3 nucleotides: TGTGCCAGCAGTTTAGCTGCACCGAATGAGCAGTTCTTC. It specifies CASSLAAPNEQFF.

The table lists this clonotype with many counts. The CDR3 loop reads CASINLDRTDTQYF. CDR3 bases: TGTGCCAGCATAAACCTGGATCGCACAGATACGCAGTATTTT. The rearrangement joins TRBV28 to TRBJ2-3; D gene unclear. The V gene's germline CDR1 is MDHEN and CDR2 SYDVKM. Trimming stripped 7 bases from V and 1 base from J, with 12 bases between. The CDR3 is made up of 14 amino acids.

This clonotype was seen a few times. The V and J genes are TRBV6-5 and TRBJ1-6; tentative D call: TRBD1 (5 bases). Germline assignment: CDR1 MNHEY and CDR2 SVGAGI. V was trimmed by 0 bases and J by 7 bases, leaving 7 bases between them. The CDR3 runs to 14 residues. CDR3 sequence (DNA): TGTGCCAGCAGTTACTCGGGGGGGAATTCACCCCTCCACTTT. Protein sequence: CASSYSGGNSPLHF.

This clonotype was observed many times. The V call is TRBV7-9, the J call TRBJ1-5; 7 bases line up with TRBD1. Unmatched junction bases numbered 10, after V lost 5 bases and J lost 6 bases. The germline V gene has CDR1 SEHNR and CDR2 FQNEAQ (reference sequence). The CDR3 has 15 amino acids. For the CDR3, the DNA is TGTGCCAGCAGCCCATGGGAGGGGGCTGGTCAGCCCCAGCATTTT. This codes for CASSPWEGAGQPQHF.

This clonotype turned up a few times. This rearrangement joins TRBV6-1 to TRBJ2-3; no reliable D call. Germline V gene data show CDR1 as MNHNS and CDR2 as SASEGT. V lost 5 bases to trimming and J lost 6 bases, with 15 bases between them. The CDR3 length is 14 residues. In DNA, the CDR3 is TGTGCCAGCAGTTCCCCCGGAGCCTGGGATACGCAGTATTTT. Amino acids: CASSSPGAWDTQYF.

This clonotype was seen a few times. This chain connects TRBV7-2 to TRBJ2-5; TRBD2 aligns across 13 bases. Germline V CDR1 and CDR2: SGHTA, FQGNSA. The ends lost 6 bases at V and 4 bases at J; junction bases unmatched: 5. The CDR3 sequence is 15 residues long. CDR3 coding DNA: TGTGCCAGCAGGCTACTAGCGGGGGGGCTAGAGACCCAGTACTTC. The encoded protein is CASRLLAGGLETQYF.

This clonotype was detected many times. This chain joins TRBV28 and TRBJ1-2; possible D gene TRBD1, 5 bases. V was pared by 3 bases and J by 5 bases, with 7 bases between. The CDR3 has 12 residues. Germline CDR1 MDHEN, CDR2 SYDVKM. The CDR3 spells CASSLTVYGYTF. For the CDR3, the DNA is TGTGCCAGCAGTTTGACAGTTTATGGCTACACCTTC.

This clonotype was counted between two and nine times. V gene TRBV20-1 combines with J gene TRBJ2-7; D gene uncertain. CDR1 is DFQATT and CDR2 is SNEGSKA in the germline V gene (reference sequence). CDR3 size: 12 residues. V was trimmed by 1 base and J by 7 bases, leaving 11 bases between them. The CDR3 sequence: CSARGRAGEQYF. CDR3 nucleotide sequence: TGCAGTGCTAGAGGTCGAGCTGGGGAGCAGTACTTC.

This clonotype was seen ten or more times. The chain has TRBV28 and TRBJ2-1, with D tentatively TRBD1 (6 bases). The CDR3 covers 13 residues. Germline loops: CDR1 MDHEN, CDR2 SYDVKM. V was pared by 5 bases and J by 9 bases, with 14 bases between. In DNA, the CDR3 is TGTGCCAGCAGTACTTACAGGGAGATTGAGCAGTTCTTC. Translated, it gives CASSTYREIEQFF.

The chain links TRBV6-2 or TRBV6-3 to TRBJ2-7; 10 bases align to TRBD1. The V and J ends lost 2 bases and 3 bases, in that order; junction bases with no gene match: 7. The CDR3 covers 16 residues. Germline CDR1 and CDR2: MNHEY and SVGEGT. The CDR3 is CASSYGTGVPIYEQYF. For the CDR3, the DNA is TGTGCCAGCAGTTACGGGACAGGGGTTCCCATCTACGAGCAGTACTTC.

This clonotype was picked up a small number of times. V usage is TRBV5-6 and J usage is TRBJ1-5; D not certain. V lost 2 bases and J lost 1, with 7 bases in between. This CDR3 region has 14 residues. The V gene's germline CDR1 is SGHDT and CDR2 YYEEEE. The CDR3 DNA reads TGTGCCAGCAGCTTTCGGCAGAGCAATCAGCCCCAGCATTTT. It is translated as CASSFRQSNQPQHF.

The gene calls are TRBV3-1 and TRBJ2-5; 9 bases are shared with TRBD1. J gave up 5 bases and V 0 bases, and 10 bases lay outside the gene matches. The CDR3 has 17 residues. Per germline, CDR1 LGHDT and CDR2 YNNKEL (reference sequence). CDR3 protein: CASSQDVPTGGRETQYF. CDR3 DNA sequence: TGTGCCAGCAGCCAAGATGTCCCCACAGGGGGCCGGGAGACCCAGTACTTC.

This clonotype was detected only a few times. The chain recombines TRBV4-2 with TRBJ2-3, with D perhaps matching TRBD1 or TRBD2 (5 bases each). V shed 2 bases and J shed 1 base, with 22 bases lying between them. This CDR3 region has 19 residues. The germline gives CDR1 LGHNA, CDR2 YNFKEQ. The DNA for the CDR3 is TGTGCCAGCAGCCAAAAACCCGGGGCCCCGGGGTCGGGCACAGATACGCAGTATTTT. Protein: CASSQKPGAPGSGTDTQYF.

V and J are TRBV6-1 and TRBJ1-4; 7 nucleotides agree with TRBD1. Germline values: CDR1 MNHNS, CDR2 SASEGT. Trimming cost V 4 bases and J 8 bases; bases outside gene matches: 7. The CDR3 runs 14 residues. CDR3 DNA: TGTGCCAGCAGTGGACAGGGTCCGGGCGAAAAACTGTTTTTT. Translation gives CASSGQGPGEKLFF.

This clonotype appeared many times. This sequence joins TRBV4-3 and TRBJ1-1, with TRBD1 identical over 8 bases. The CDR3 covers 16 residues. CDR1 is LGHNA and CDR2 is YSLEER in the germline V gene. V lost 3 bases to trimming and J lost 3 bases; unmatched junction nucleotides: 9. CDR3 loop: CASSQDPGGKDTEAFF. The CDR3, as DNA: TGCGCCAGCAGCCAGGATCCAGGGGGCAAGGACACTGAAGCTTTCTTT.

The chain has TRBV7-9 and TRBJ1-5, with 7 bases aligning to TRBD1. After removal of 5 bases from V and 6 bases from J, the junction contained 13 bases not matched to a gene. Germline values: CDR1 SEHNR, CDR2 FQNEAQ (reference sequence). The CDR3 sequence is 16 residues long. The CDR3, as DNA: TGTGCCAGCAGCCCATTCCGACAGGGTAAAAGTCAGCCCCAGCATTTT. It specifies CASSPFRQGKSQPQHF.

At least ten counts were recorded for this clonotype. CDR3 DNA: TGTGCCAGCAGCTACCAGACCAGGACAGGGGACGGCTACACCTTC. This gives the protein CASSYQTRTGDGYTF. This chain uses TRBV11-2 with TRBJ1-2, with 9 bases identical to TRBD1. The CDR3 contains 15 residues. Germline V CDR1 and CDR2: SGHAT, FQNNGV. V trimming: 4 bases; J trimming: 8 bases; junction bases outside the gene matches: 11.

This clonotype has more than one count but fewer than ten. The V gene is TRBV7-6, the J gene TRBJ2-1; 8 nucleotides line up with TRBD2. V was clipped by 2 bases and J by 10 bases; unmatched bases: 22. The germline gives CDR1 SGHVS, CDR2 FNYEAQ. The CDR3 loop spans 19 amino acids. CDR3 sequence: CASSLTRSFGRGARSEQFF. The CDR3 DNA reads as TGTGCCAGCAGCTTAACCCGCTCCTTTGGGCGGGGGGCCCGCAGCGAGCAGTTCTTC.

The chain employs TRBV20-1 and TRBJ2-7, with TRBD1 identical over 7 bases. CDR1 is DFQATT and CDR2 is SNEGSKA in the germline V gene (reference sequence). The CDR3 has 14 amino acids. Germline trimming cut 6 bases from V and 6 bases from J; bases unmatched to any gene: 14. For the CDR3, the DNA is TGCAGTGCAGGCAGGGGGTTAGTGCGGACCGAGCAGTACTTC. It codes for CSAGRGLVRTEQYF.

The table lists this clonotype with a few counts. The CDR3 ends on some other residue instead of the conserved phenylalanine or tryptophan, so this is likely a read error. The chain links TRBV10-3 to TRBJ2-3, with 11 bases lining up with TRBD1. The germline gives CDR1 ENHRY, CDR2 SYGVKD. The CDR3 has 15 residues. The J segment lost 5 bases and the V segment lost 3 bases, leaving 4 bases of the junction unmatched. CDR3 residues: CAISDRTGGIDTQYS. CDR3 DNA sequence: TGTGCCATCAGTGACCGGACAGGGGGCATAGATACGCAGTATTCT.

This clonotype was observed many times. V and J are TRBV27 and TRBJ2-2; D is ambiguous. The germline CDR1 and CDR2 sequences are MNHEY and SMNVEV (reference sequence). Trimming took off 7 bases at V and 3 bases at J, with 9 bases between the two ends. The CDR3 spans 13 residues. CDR3 residues: CASTKGYTGELFF. As DNA, the CDR3 is TGTGCCAGCACCAAAGGGTACACCGGGGAGCTGTTTTTT.

V gene TRBV5-1 combines with J gene TRBJ2-3; TRBD2 agrees at 7 bases. The germline V gene encodes CDR1 SGHRS and CDR2 YFSETQ. The CDR3 runs 15 residues. The ends lost 7 bases at V and 0 bases at J; junction bases unmatched: 8. For the CDR3, the DNA is TGCGCCAGCGGGCTGGTGCGGGGGAGCACAGATACGCAGTATTTT. Protein sequence: CASGLVRGSTDTQYF.

This clonotype showed up many times. The rearrangement links TRBV5-1 to TRBJ1-5, with TRBD1 as a possible D gene (6 bases). This CDR3 has 16 amino acids. Germline CDR1 SGHRS, CDR2 YFSETQ. V dropped 4 bases and J dropped 1 base, with 15 bases sitting between them. CDR3 coding DNA: TGCGCCAGCAGCCCTTCGACAGGAATAAGCAATCAGCCCCAGCATTTT. This codes for CASSPSTGISNQPQHF. Full variable domain (remainder filled in from reference TRBV5-1 and TRBJ1-5): KAGVTQTPRYLIKTRGQQVTLSCSPISGHRSVSWYQQTPGQGLQFLFEYFSETQRNKGNFPGRFSGRQFSNSRSEMNVSTLELGDSALYLCASSPSTGISNQPQHFGDGTRLSIL.

The chain has TRBV7-2 and TRBJ2-3; 8 bases are shared with TRBD2. V shed 3 bases and J 4 bases; nucleotides not matched to a gene: 9. The CDR3 totals 16 residues. Germline V CDR1 and CDR2: SGHTA, FQGNSA. The CDR3 nucleotides are TGTGCCAGCAGCTTGTCACTGGCGGGGGGTGCAGATACGCAGTATTTT. Translating gives CASSLSLAGGADTQYF.

The chain joins TRBV5-1 to TRBJ2-7, with D possibly matching TRBD2 (5 bases). The CDR3 extends over 14 amino acids. CDR1 and CDR2 (germline): SGHRS, YFSETQ. Trimming pared 4 bases from V and 0 bases from J, leaving 11 bases between. CDR3 loop: CASSTSGGSYEQYF. CDR3 nucleotides: TGCGCCAGCAGCACCTCAGGAGGCTCCTACGAGCAGTACTTC.

The chain combines TRBV13 with TRBJ2-7, with a possible D match to TRBD2 (5 bases). The CDR3 sequence is 15 residues long. Germline V gene data show CDR1 as PRHDT and CDR2 as FYEKMQ (reference sequence). The germline V and J ends were trimmed by 4 bases and 6 bases, with 19 bases remaining between them. As DNA, the CDR3 is TGTGCCAGCAGCTCTCAGGTACTGAGTGGAGGCGAGCAGTACTTC. Translating it yields CASSSQVLSGGEQYF.

The chain is built from TRBV6-2 or TRBV6-3 and TRBJ1-5, with D possibly matching TRBD1 (6 bases). Germline V gene sequence: CDR1 MNHEY, CDR2 SVGEGT. Trimming pared 5 bases from V and 8 bases from J, leaving 31 bases between. The CDR3 length is 19 residues. In nucleotides, the CDR3 is TGTGCCAGCAGTCCCATACATTACAGGGTAAAGGAACGAAGGGAGCCCCAGCATTTT. This codes for CASSPIHYRVKERREPQHF.

This clonotype was found many times. The rearrangement links TRBV19 to TRBJ2-3; D perhaps matches TRBD1 (5 bases). V was cut by 5 bases and J by 0 bases, with 9 bases left in between. CDR1 is LNHDA and CDR2 is SQIVND in the germline V gene (reference sequence). CDR3 length equals 14 residues. CDR3 amino acids: CASSPDRSTDTQYF. The CDR3 coding sequence is TGTGCCAGTAGTCCCGACAGAAGCACAGATACGCAGTATTTT.

At least ten counts were recorded for this clonotype. The V call is TRBV4-1, the J call TRBJ1-6; D gene unclear. V lost 5 bases, J lost 10 bases, and 15 bases lay in between. The CDR3 extends over 14 amino acids. CDR1 is MGHRA and CDR2 is YSYEKL in the germline V gene. Here the CDR3 reads CASSVNMLGSPLHF. CDR3 sequence (DNA): TGCGCCAGCAGCGTTAACATGCTAGGGTCACCCCTCCACTTT.